The entry below describes one TCR beta chain. Antigen: not known. Germline V CDR1 and CDR2: SNHLY, FYNNEI. The CDR3 length is 17 residues. The V end was cut by 4 bases, the J end by 0 bases, with 17 bases between. TCR beta CDR3 region amplification was performed from RNA transcripts. Carried out on the TCR CDR3, a first-round RT-PCR used the HTBI primer set. One entry per CDR3 protein results from TCRdb running MiXCR on the multiplex PCR reads. The sample lists more than 550,000 distinct CDR3 sequences, 15% to 20% occurring once. The data were obtained in a study of T cells in Graves' hyperthyroidism and ophthalmopathy. Regarding the study as a whole: Onset of ophthalmopathy came a median roughly 6.9 months after the model predicted it. Most clonotypes expanded in the thyroid (above 0.001) were also present in blood.

Across 18 months, stable Graves' hyperthyroidism was marked by no progression to ophthalmopathy. Researchers barred patients who had uncontrolled infection, other autoimmune disease, pregnancy or lactation. This rearrangement joins TRBV2 to TRBJ2-3, with D perhaps TRBD1 (6 bases). The receptor's source is a man over 45 with Graves' hyperthyroidism. What was sequenced was blood. The CDR3 loop reads CASSGTVSFASTDTQYF. DNA for the CDR3: TGTGCCAGCAGTGGGACAGTCTCTTTTGCTAGCACAGATACGCAGTATTTT.